One and the same sample provided the 22 T cell receptor beta chains below, sequenced in a study of read filtering for tumor transcriptome and immune sequencing. From 400 to 450 ng of RNA, a library with molecular barcoded alpha/delta and beta/gamma adaptors was made. TCRdb independently ran MiXCR on the reads; one entry per CDR3 protein. The data show 40,000 or so distinct CDR3 sequences, with around 15% seen just once and roughly 31% held by the top ten. The source material was a population of CD138-negative cells sorted from bone marrow. These receptors were taken from a donor at least 40 years old with multiple myeloma.

This clonotype was seen ten or more times. This chain uses TRBV20-1 with TRBJ2-7; the D is unclear. V shed 2 bases and J shed 1 base, with 21 bases lying between them. Germline-derived CDR1 and CDR2 are DFQATT and SNEGSKA (reference sequence). This CDR3 contains 17 residues. This CDR3 reads CSARPFGGTVRSYEQYF. The CDR3 region has the DNA TGCAGTGCTAGACCATTCGGCGGAACAGTCCGTTCCTACGAGCAGTACTTC.

This clonotype occurred many times. The chain recombines TRBV30 with TRBJ2-1; tentative D call: TRBD1 (5 bases). Germline V gene lookup returns CDR1 GTSNPN and CDR2 SVGIG (reference sequence). The CDR3 is 11 residues long. Trimming removed 8 bases from V and 7 bases from J, with 12 bases in between. The CDR3 DNA is TGTGCCATCAGGGAAGGTAATGAGCAGTTCTTC. Protein sequence: CAIREGNEQFF.

This clonotype was observed many times. The chain couples TRBV5-5 to TRBJ2-6; D not resolved. The CDR3 consists of 16 residues. Germline-derived CDR1 and CDR2 are SGHKS and YYEKEE (reference sequence). The germline V and J ends were trimmed by 0 bases and 0 bases, with 7 bases remaining between them. CDR3 nucleotides: TGTGCCAGCAGCTTGGGTTTAACCTCTGGGGCCAACGTCCTGACTTTC. Amino acids: CASSLGLTSGANVLTF.

This clonotype was detected ten times or more. V gene TRBV29-1 combines with J gene TRBJ2-7; 12 positions agree with TRBD2. V was clipped by 4 bases and J by 3 bases; unmatched bases: 1. The CDR3 length is 13 residues. Germline V gene lookup returns CDR1 SQVTM and CDR2 ANQGSEA. The CDR3 here is CSVVLAGGYEQYF. CDR3 sequence (DNA): TGCAGCGTTGTACTAGCGGGGGGCTACGAGCAGTACTTC.

This clonotype was seen ten or more times. V is TRBV29-1 and J is TRBJ2-3, with D unresolved. V was cut by 6 bases and J by 3 bases, with 13 bases left in between. The CDR3 is made up of 13 amino acids. Germline-derived CDR1 and CDR2 are SQVTM and ANQGSEA. Here the CDR3 DNA reads TGCAGCGTGATCGGGCCGACAACAGATACGCAGTATTTT. Protein: CSVIGPTTDTQYF.

To note about this clonotype: A read error is likely here: a far larger clone is one base away. The chain has TRBV11-2 and TRBJ2-7; D is possibly TRBD2 (5 bases). The V gene's germline CDR1 is SGHAT and CDR2 FQNNGV. This CDR3 has 14 amino acids. CDR3 loop: CASGLGFEGYEQYF. The CDR3 DNA reads TGTGCCAGCGGCTTAGGATTTGAGGGCTACGAGCAGTACTTC.

At least ten counts were recorded for this clonotype. V is TRBV6-1 and J is TRBJ1-1; the D is unclear. CDR1 is MNHNS and CDR2 is SASEGT in the germline V gene. V was shortened by 7 bases and J by 0 bases, with 9 bases between the two germline ends. The CDR3 has 13 amino acids. The CDR3 protein is CASIREVNTEAFF. The CDR3 DNA is TGTGCCAGCATAAGGGAGGTGAACACTGAAGCTTTCTTT.

This clonotype came up many times. This chain connects TRBV5-4 to TRBJ2-5; possibly TRBD1 for D (7 bases). Germline loops: CDR1 SGHNT, CDR2 YYREEE (reference sequence). Between the trimmed V and J ends, which lost 4 bases and 5 bases, there was a span of 12 bases. This CDR3 contains 13 residues. DNA for the CDR3: TGTGCCAGCAGCGGAGGGGGCGCGGAGACCCAGTACTTC. Protein: CASSGGGAETQYF. The whole variable domain, remainder taken from reference TRBV5-4 and TRBJ2-5, is ETGVTQSPTHLIKTRGQQVTLRCSSQSGHNTVSWYQQALGQGPQFIFQYYREEENGRGNFPPRFSGLQFPNYSSELNVNALELDDSALYLCASSGGGAETQYFGPGTRLLVL.

This clonotype was seen repeatedly, ten times or more. This sequence joins TRBV29-1 and TRBJ2-1; D may be TRBD2 (5 bases). The CDR3 is made up of 15 amino acids. Germline assignment: CDR1 SQVTM and CDR2 ANQGSEA. Trimming pared 7 bases from V and 5 bases from J, leaving 21 bases between. CDR3 in amino acids: CSAANGILQDNEQFF. CDR3 coding DNA: TGCAGCGCTGCAAACGGGATCCTTCAGGACAATGAGCAGTTCTTC.

The V and J genes are TRBV27 and TRBJ2-5; D unclear. The CDR3 spans 10 residues. V was clipped by 6 bases and J by 9 bases, with 8 bases between them. In germline, CDR1 is MNHEY, CDR2 SMNVEV (reference sequence). DNA of the CDR3: TGTGCCAGCAGGAATACTCCCCAGTACTTC. The encoded protein is CASRNTPQYF.

Concerning this clonotype itself: A far larger clone lies a single base away; this is likely a read error. The chain uses TRBV7-3 and TRBJ2-1; 12 bases line up with TRBD2. The germline V gene encodes CDR1 SGHTA and CDR2 FQGTGA. CDR3 length: 15 amino acids. The CDR3 is CASSMTSGRLNELFF. CDR3 bases: TGTGCCAGCAGCATGACTAGCGGGAGATTGAATGAGCTGTTCTTC.

The sample holds many counts of this clonotype. The genes are TRBV7-9 and TRBJ1-1; D ambiguous. This CDR3 region has 14 residues. Germline V CDR1 and CDR2: SEHNR, FQNEAQ (reference sequence). Trimming removed 0 bases at V and 5 bases at J, with 10 bases between. CDR3 in amino acids: CASSLATARTEAFF. The CDR3 nucleotides read TGTGCCAGCAGCTTAGCGACCGCGCGGACTGAAGCTTTCTTT.

This clonotype was picked up many times. The J gene is TRBJ2-2, the V gene TRBV28; 7 nucleotides match TRBD1. Germline V gene lookup returns CDR1 MDHEN and CDR2 SYDVKM. The V segment lost 7 bases and the J segment 6 bases; nucleotides outside the gene matches: 5. This CDR3 is built from 13 residues. CDR3 loop: CASIPGGPGELFF. The DNA of the CDR3 is TGTGCCAGCATCCCAGGGGGACCCGGGGAGCTGTTTTTT.

This chain links TRBV6-2 or TRBV6-3 with TRBJ2-2, with D uncertain. This CDR3 has 13 amino acids. CDR1 and CDR2 (germline): MNHEY, SVGEGT. V was clipped by 6 bases and J by 1 base, with 6 bases between them. CDR3 in DNA: TGTGCCAGCAGAGACTGGAACACCGGGGAGCTGTTTTTT. It is translated as CASRDWNTGELFF.

This clonotype was detected many times. The CDR3 here is CSADRGPTDTQYF. The CDR3 bases are TGCAGCGCTGACAGGGGTCCCACAGATACGCAGTATTTT. The chain joins TRBV29-1 to TRBJ2-3; TRBD1 agrees at 8 bases. This CDR3 is built from 13 residues. Germline CDR1 reads SQVTM; CDR2 reads ANQGSEA. Trimming at V came to 7 bases and at J to 2 bases, leaving 5 bases not matched to a gene.

This clonotype was recorded many times. The V and J genes are TRBV28 and TRBJ1-5; D call uncertain. This CDR3 spans 15 amino acids. The germline V and J ends were trimmed by 3 bases and 4 bases, with 13 bases remaining between them. Germline CDR1 MDHEN, CDR2 SYDVKM. This chain's CDR3 is CASSLERAMNQPQHF. The CDR3 bases are TGTGCCAGCAGTTTGGAAAGAGCGATGAATCAGCCCCAGCATTTT.

This clonotype was counted ten times or more. V and J are TRBV20-1 and TRBJ1-1, with unresolved D. Per germline, CDR1 DFQATT and CDR2 SNEGSKA (reference sequence). Trimming removed 6 bases from V and 0 bases from J, with 11 bases in between. This CDR3 contains 13 residues. The CDR3 loop is CSARKQMNTEAFF. The CDR3 coding sequence is TGCAGTGCCAGAAAGCAAATGAACACTGAAGCTTTCTTT.

Points on this clonotype: One end of the junction fails to match germline, which may point to a read error. The chain uses TRBV25-1 and TRBJ1-1; TRBD1 might be the D (5 bases). The V gene's germline CDR1 is MGHDK and CDR2 SYGVNS. The CDR3 is 15 residues long. CDR3 sequence: CASSNTGLPNTEASF. The CDR3 DNA reads as TGTGCCAGCAGTAACACAGGACTGCCGAACACTGAAGCTTCCTTT.

By share, this clonotype counts as medium-sized. This chain connects TRBV6-1 to TRBJ2-1; possibly TRBD2 for D (5 bases). This CDR3 has 14 residues. Between the trimmed V and J ends, which lost 3 bases and 3 bases, there was a span of 9 bases. Per the germline V gene, CDR1 is MNHNS and CDR2 is SASEGT. The CDR3: CASSEGVLYNEQFF. The CDR3 nucleotides are TGTGCCAGCAGTGAGGGAGTTCTCTACAATGAGCAGTTCTTC.

A remark on this clonotype: This CDR3 fails to terminate in the conserved phenylalanine or tryptophan, so it likely reflects a read error. The chain couples TRBV5-6 to TRBJ2-5; no clear D gene. Per germline, CDR1 SGHDT and CDR2 YYEEEE. CDR3 size: 13 residues. CDR3 DNA: TGTGCCATCAGCTTCGGCAGCCAAGAGATCCAGTACCTC. Its translation: CAISFGSQEIQYL.

This clonotype was seen repeatedly, ten times or more. This chain uses TRBV4-1 with TRBJ2-1; weak D call: TRBD1 (5 bases). The CDR3 length is 14 residues. V was cut by 1 base and J by 4 bases, with 8 bases left in between. Germline CDR1 reads MGHRA; CDR2 reads YSYEKL. For the CDR3, the DNA is TGCGCCAGCAGCCAAGTTCGACAGTACAATGAGCAGTTCTTC. It encodes CASSQVRQYNEQFF.

This clonotype has at least ten counts. DNA for the CDR3: TGCGCCAGCAGCTTGTCACGCGGGAGGGCCGCCTACGAGCAGTACTTC. Translated: CASSLSRGRAAYEQYF. The V call is TRBV5-1, the J call TRBJ2-7, with 9 bases lining up with TRBD2. The CDR3 runs 16 residues. V lost 1 base to trimming and J lost 2 bases; unmatched junction nucleotides: 7. Germline CDR1 is SGHRS and CDR2 is YFSETQ.